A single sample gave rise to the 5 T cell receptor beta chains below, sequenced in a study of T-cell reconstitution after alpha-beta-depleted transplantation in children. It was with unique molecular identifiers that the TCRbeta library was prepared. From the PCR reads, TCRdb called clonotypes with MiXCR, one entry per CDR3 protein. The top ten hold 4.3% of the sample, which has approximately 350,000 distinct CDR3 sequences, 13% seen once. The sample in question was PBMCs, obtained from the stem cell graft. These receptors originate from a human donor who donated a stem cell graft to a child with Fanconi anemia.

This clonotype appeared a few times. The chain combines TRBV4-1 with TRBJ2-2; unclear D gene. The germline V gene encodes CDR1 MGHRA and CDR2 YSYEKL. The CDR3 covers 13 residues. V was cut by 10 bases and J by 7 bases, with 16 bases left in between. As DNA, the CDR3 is TGCGCCACCCAGCCAAGCCAGAGCGGGGAGCTGTTTTTT. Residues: CATQPSQSGELFF.

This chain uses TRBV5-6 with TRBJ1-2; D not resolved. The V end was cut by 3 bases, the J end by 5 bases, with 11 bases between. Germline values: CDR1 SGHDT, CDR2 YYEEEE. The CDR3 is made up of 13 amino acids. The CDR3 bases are TGTGCCAGCAGCTATGGACGGGATTATGGCTACACCTTC. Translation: CASSYGRDYGYTF. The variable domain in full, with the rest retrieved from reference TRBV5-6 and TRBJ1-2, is DAGVTQSPTHLIKTRGQQVTLRCSPKSGHDTVSWYQQALGQGPQFIFQYYEEEERQRGNFPDRFSGHQFPNYSSELNVNALLLGDSALYLCASSYGRDYGYTFGSGTRLTVV.

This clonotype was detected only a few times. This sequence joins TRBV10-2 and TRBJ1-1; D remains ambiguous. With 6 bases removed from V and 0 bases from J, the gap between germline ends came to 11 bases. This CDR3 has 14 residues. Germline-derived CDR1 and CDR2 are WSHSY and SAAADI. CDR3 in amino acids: CASRKGRMNTEAFF. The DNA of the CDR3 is TGCGCCAGCAGGAAAGGGCGGATGAACACTGAAGCTTTCTTT.

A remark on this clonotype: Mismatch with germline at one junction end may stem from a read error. DNA for the CDR3: TGTGCCAGCAGTGAAGCGCTAGGTCCACTCTTC. Translating it yields CASSEALGPLF. The V and J genes are TRBV2 and TRBJ1-2, with unresolved D. The CDR3 totals 11 residues. The germline V gene encodes CDR1 SNHLY and CDR2 FYNNEI.

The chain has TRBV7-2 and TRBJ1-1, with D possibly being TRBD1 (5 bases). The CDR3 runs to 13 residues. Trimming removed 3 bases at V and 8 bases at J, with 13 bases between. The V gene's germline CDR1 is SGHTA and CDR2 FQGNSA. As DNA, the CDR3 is TGTGCCAGCAGCTTCTCAGGGCAGGCGGAAGCTTTCTTT. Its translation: CASSFSGQAEAFF.